This TCR beta chain was observed in a study of blood T cell repertoires in COVID-19. Study summary: Some COVID-19 samples were acute and others convalescent; all came from the United States, Italy and Spain. T cells, B-cell-depleted T cells, or PBMCs provided the cDNA or gDNA that served as material.

Authors' data handling: How many nucleated cells were present was estimated from reference gene primer amplification. Measured with immunoSEQ multiplex PCR; TCRdb has only the in-frame clones, and not every one. The V and J calls and clone size were taken over from that table, and D and trimming were inferred from the DNA. The table records roughly 160,000 clones, roughly 81% of them present only once. Seattle's cohort entered during active infection and was followed longitudinally. Germline V lookup: CDR1 SEHNR, CDR2 FQNEAQ (reference sequence). Trimming took 5 bases from V and 2 from J, leaving 15 bases between them. This CDR3 contains 15 residues.

This sequence joins TRBV7-9 and TRBJ1-1; D is uncertain. Sequencing was performed on peripheral blood. This TCR was recovered from a woman aged 45-65 years with COVID-19, enrolled during active disease. The CDR3 DNA reads as TGTGCCAGCAGCCTGTATGTCAGCGCCAACACTGAAGCTTTCTTT. It yields the protein CASSLYVSANTEAFF.